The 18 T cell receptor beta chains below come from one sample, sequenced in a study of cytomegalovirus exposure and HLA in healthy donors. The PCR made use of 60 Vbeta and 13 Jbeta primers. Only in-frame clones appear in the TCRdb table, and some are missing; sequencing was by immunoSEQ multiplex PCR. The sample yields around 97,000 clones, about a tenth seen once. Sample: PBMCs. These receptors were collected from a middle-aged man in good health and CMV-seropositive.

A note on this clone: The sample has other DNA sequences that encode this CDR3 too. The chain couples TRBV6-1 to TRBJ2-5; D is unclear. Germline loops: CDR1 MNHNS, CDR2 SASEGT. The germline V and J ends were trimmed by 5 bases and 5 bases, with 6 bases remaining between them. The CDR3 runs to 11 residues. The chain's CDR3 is CASSYGETQYF. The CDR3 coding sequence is TGTGCCAGCAGTTACGGGGAGACCCAGTACTTC.

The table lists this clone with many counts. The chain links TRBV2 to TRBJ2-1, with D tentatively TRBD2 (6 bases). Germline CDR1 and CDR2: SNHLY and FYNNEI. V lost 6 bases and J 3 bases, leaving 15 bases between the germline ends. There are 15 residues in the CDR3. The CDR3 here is CASRNWGSGYNEQFF. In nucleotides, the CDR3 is TGTGCCAGCAGGAACTGGGGTAGCGGCTACAATGAGCAGTTCTTC.

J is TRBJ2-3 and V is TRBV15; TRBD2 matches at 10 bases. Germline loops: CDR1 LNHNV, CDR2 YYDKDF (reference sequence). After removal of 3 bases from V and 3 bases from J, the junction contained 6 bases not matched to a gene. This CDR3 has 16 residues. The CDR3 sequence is CATSSLIAGGTDTQYF. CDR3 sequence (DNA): TGTGCCACCAGCAGCCTTATAGCGGGAGGAACAGATACGCAGTATTTT.

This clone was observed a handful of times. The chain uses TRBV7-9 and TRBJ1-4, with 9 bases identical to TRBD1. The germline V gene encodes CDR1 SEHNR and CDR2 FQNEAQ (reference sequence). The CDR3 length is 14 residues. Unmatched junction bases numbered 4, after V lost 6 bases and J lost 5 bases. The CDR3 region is CASRAGTGNEKLFF. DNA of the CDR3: TGTGCCAGCAGGGCCGGGACAGGGAATGAAAAACTGTTTTTT.

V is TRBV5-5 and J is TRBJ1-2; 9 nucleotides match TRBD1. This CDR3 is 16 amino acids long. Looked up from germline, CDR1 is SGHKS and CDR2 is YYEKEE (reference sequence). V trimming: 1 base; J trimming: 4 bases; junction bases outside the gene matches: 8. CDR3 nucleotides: TGTGCCAGCAGCTTGTTAGGGGACAGGGTTGGCTATGGCTACACCTTC. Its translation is CASSLLGDRVGYGYTF.

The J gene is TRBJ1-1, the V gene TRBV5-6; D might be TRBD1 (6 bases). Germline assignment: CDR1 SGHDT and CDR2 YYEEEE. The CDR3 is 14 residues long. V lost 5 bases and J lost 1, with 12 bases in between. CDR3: CASRYRARNTEAFF. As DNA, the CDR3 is TGTGCCAGCAGGTACAGGGCCAGGAACACTGAAGCTTTCTTT.

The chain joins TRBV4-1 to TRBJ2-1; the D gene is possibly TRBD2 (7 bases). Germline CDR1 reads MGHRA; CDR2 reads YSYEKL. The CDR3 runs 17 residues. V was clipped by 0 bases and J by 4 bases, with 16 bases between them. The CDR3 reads CASSQDRAGARYNEQFF. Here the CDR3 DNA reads TGCGCCAGCAGCCAAGATCGGGCGGGGGCTAGATACAATGAGCAGTTCTTC.

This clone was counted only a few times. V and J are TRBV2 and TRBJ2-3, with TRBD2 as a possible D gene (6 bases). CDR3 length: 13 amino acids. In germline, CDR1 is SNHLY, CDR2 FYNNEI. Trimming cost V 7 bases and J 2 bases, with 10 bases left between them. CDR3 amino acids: CASKGTFTDTQYF. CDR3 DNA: TGTGCCAGCAAGGGGACTTTCACAGATACGCAGTATTTT.

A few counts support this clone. For the CDR3, the DNA is TGCAGCGGTTACCAGGGTGGCGGCATTCAGTACTTC. Residues: CSGYQGGGIQYF. This sequence joins TRBV29-1 and TRBJ2-4, with D maybe TRBD1 (5 bases). With 7 bases removed from V and 9 bases from J, the gap between germline ends came to 16 bases. The CDR3 loop spans 12 amino acids. Germline lookup yields CDR1 SQVTM and CDR2 ANQGSEA. The whole variable domain, remainder taken from reference TRBV29-1 and TRBJ2-4, is SAVISQKPSRDICQRGTSLTIQCQVDSQVTMMFWYRQQPGQSLTLIATANQGSEATYESGFVIDKFPISRPNLTFSTLTVSNMSPEDSSIYLCSGYQGGGIQYFGAGTRLSVL.

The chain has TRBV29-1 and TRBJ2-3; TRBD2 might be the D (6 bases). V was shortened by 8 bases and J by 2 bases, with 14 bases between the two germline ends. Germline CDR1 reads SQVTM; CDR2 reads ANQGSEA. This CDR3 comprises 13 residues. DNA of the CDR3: TGCAGCCTCCGGGAGACCGACACAGATACGCAGTATTTT. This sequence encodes CSLRETDTDTQYF.

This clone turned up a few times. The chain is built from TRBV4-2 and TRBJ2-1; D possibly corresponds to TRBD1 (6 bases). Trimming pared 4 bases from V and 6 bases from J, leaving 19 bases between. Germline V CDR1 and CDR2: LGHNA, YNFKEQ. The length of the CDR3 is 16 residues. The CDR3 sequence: CASSPGSGQPVNEQFF. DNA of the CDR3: TGTGCCAGCAGCCCAGGGAGCGGACAGCCCGTCAATGAGCAGTTCTTC.

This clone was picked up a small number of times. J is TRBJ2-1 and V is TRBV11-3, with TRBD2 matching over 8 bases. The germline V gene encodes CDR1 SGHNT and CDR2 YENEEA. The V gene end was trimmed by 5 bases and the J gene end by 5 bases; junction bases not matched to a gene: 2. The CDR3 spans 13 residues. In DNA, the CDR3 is TGTGCCAGCAGCACGGGACTAGACAATGAGCAGTTCTTC. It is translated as CASSTGLDNEQFF.

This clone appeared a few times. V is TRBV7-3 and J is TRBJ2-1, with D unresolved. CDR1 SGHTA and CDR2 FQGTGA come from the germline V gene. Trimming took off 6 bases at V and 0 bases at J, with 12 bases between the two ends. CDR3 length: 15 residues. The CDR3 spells CASSPVWSSYNEQFF. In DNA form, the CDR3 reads TGTGCCAGCAGTCCCGTGTGGAGCTCCTACAATGAGCAGTTCTTC.

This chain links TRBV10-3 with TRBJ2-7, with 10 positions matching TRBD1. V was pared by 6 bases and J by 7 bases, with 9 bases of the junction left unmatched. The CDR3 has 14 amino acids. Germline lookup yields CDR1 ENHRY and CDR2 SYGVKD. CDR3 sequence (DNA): TGTGCCATCAGCTATGGGACAGGGGTTCGGGAGCAGTACTTC. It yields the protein CAISYGTGVREQYF.

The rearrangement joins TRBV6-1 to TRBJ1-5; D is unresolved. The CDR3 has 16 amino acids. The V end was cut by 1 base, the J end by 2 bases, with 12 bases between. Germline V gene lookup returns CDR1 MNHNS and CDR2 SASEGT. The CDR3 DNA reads TGTGCCAGCAGTGAAGGAGCGGGGAGTGGCAATCAGCCCCAGCATTTT. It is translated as CASSEGAGSGNQPQHF.

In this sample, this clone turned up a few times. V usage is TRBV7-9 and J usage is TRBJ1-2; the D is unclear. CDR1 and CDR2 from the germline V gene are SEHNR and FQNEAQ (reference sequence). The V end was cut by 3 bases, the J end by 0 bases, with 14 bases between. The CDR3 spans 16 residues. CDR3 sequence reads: CASSFPPELSNYGYTF. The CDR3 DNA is TGTGCCAGCAGCTTTCCTCCGGAGCTCTCTAACTATGGCTACACCTTC.

The CDR3: CASSPPMTSGRLWETQYF. The CDR3 DNA reads as TGTGCCAGCTCACCACCCATGACTAGCGGGAGATTATGGGAGACCCAGTACTTC. J is TRBJ2-5 and V is TRBV18, with 12 bases fitting TRBD2. This CDR3 region has 18 residues. V was clipped by 0 bases and J by 5 bases; unmatched bases: 10. Germline values: CDR1 KGHSH, CDR2 LQKENI.

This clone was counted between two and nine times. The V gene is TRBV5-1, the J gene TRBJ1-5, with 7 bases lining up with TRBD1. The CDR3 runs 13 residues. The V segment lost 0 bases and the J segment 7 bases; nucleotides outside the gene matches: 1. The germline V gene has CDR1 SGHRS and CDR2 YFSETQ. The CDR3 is CASSLGQGQPQHF. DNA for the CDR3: TGCGCCAGCAGCTTGGGACAGGGACAGCCCCAGCATTTT.